One and the same sample provided the 30 T cell receptor beta chains below, sequenced in a study of blood T cell repertoires in COVID-19. Produced via immunoSEQ multiplex PCR; TCRdb's table is partial and in-frame only. The profile shows roughly 200,000 clones, 75% to 90% of them singletons. Sequencing was performed on peripheral blood. The source of these receptors is a woman aged 55 to 70 with acute or convalescent COVID-19.

The rearrangement joins TRBV5-4 to TRBJ1-6; D not certain. In germline, CDR1 is SGHNT, CDR2 YYREEE (reference sequence). V lost 3 bases to trimming and J lost 6 bases, with 10 bases between them. This CDR3 comprises 14 residues. CDR3 in amino acids: CASSSLAGNSPLHF. CDR3 coding DNA: TGTGCCAGCAGCTCTTTAGCGGGTAATTCACCCCTCCACTTT.

This CDR3 is CASSTGLVGETQYF. CDR3 nucleotide sequence: TGTGCCAGCTCAACGGGACTAGTGGGGGAGACCCAGTACTTC. The V call is TRBV18, the J call TRBJ2-5; 8 positions agree with TRBD2. The CDR3 is 14 amino acids. CDR1 is KGHSH, CDR2 LQKENI, per germline. V shed 5 bases and J 5 bases; nucleotides not matched to a gene: 7.

The chain recombines TRBV7-8 with TRBJ2-7; D remains unclear. The CDR3 covers 12 residues. V dropped 5 bases and J dropped 4 bases, with 9 bases sitting between them. Per the germline V gene, CDR1 is SGHVS and CDR2 is FQNEAQ. The CDR3 DNA reads TGTGCCAGCAGCCTCCTAGGATACGAGCAGTACTTC. Translation: CASSLLGYEQYF. The full variable domain, with the rest looked up from reference TRBV7-8 and TRBJ2-7, is GAGVSQSPRYKVAKRGQDVALRCDPISGHVSLFWYQQALGQGPEFLTYFQNEAQLDKSGLPSDRFFAERPEGSVSTLKIQRTQQEDSAVYLCASSLLGYEQYFGPGTRLTVT.

The sample holds a few counts of this clone. The chain joins TRBV6-5 to TRBJ1-5; D is possibly TRBD1 (5 bases). The CDR3 totals 14 residues. Deletions cut 3 bases from V and 6 bases from J, with 12 bases between. The germline V gene encodes CDR1 MNHEY and CDR2 SVGAGI. CDR3 loop: CASSYGGEGQPQHF. Written as DNA, the CDR3 is TGTGCCAGCAGTTATGGGGGGGAGGGTCAGCCCCAGCATTTT.

The V gene is TRBV6-5, the J gene TRBJ1-1; TRBD1 matches at 10 bases. J gave up 0 bases and V 6 bases, and 4 bases lay outside the gene matches. The CDR3 is 15 amino acids. Looked up from germline, CDR1 is MNHEY and CDR2 is SVGAGI. CDR3 DNA sequence: TGTGCCAGCAGCGGACAGGGGGTACTGAACACTGAAGCTTTCTTT. It is translated as CASSGQGVLNTEAFF.

The chain employs TRBV6-6 and TRBJ2-3; D possibly corresponds to TRBD1 (6 bases). Trimming removed 0 bases at V and 1 base at J, with 11 bases between. Germline V gene sequence: CDR1 MNHNY, CDR2 SVGAGI (reference sequence). The CDR3 extends over 16 amino acids. CDR3 sequence (DNA): TGTGCCAGCAGTTACTCCCAGGGGATTCGCACAGATACGCAGTATTTT. Its protein product is CASSYSQGIRTDTQYF.

V is TRBV29-1 and J is TRBJ2-3; 9 bases fit TRBD2. J gave up 5 bases and V 6 bases, and 12 bases lay outside the gene matches. The CDR3 covers 15 residues. In germline, CDR1 is SQVTM, CDR2 ANQGSEA. In DNA, the CDR3 is TGCAGCGTGGCCCTTGGGGCGGGAGGGCGAGATACGCAGTATTTT. This encodes CSVALGAGGRDTQYF.

The rearrangement joins TRBV28 to TRBJ2-3; tentatively, D is TRBD2 (6 bases). Looked up from germline, CDR1 is MDHEN and CDR2 is SYDVKM. V lost 5 bases to trimming and J lost 2 bases, with 11 bases between them. CDR3 size: 14 residues. The CDR3 region is CASSKAGPTDTQYF. CDR3 DNA sequence: TGTGCCAGCAGTAAAGCGGGCCCCACAGATACGCAGTATTTT.

The rearrangement joins TRBV28 to TRBJ2-5, with a weak D call TRBD2 (6 bases). This CDR3 is 16 amino acids long. V lost 1 base and J lost 1, with 13 bases in between. CDR1 is MDHEN, CDR2 SYDVKM, per germline. The CDR3 coding sequence is TGTGCCAGCAGTTTATTGGCGGGGCAAATCCAAGAGACCCAGTACTTC. It encodes CASSLLAGQIQETQYF.

The chain joins TRBV7-6 to TRBJ2-6; the D is unclear. Germline V gene lookup returns CDR1 SGHVS and CDR2 FNYEAQ. V was cut by 3 bases and J by 0 bases, with 6 bases left in between. The length of the CDR3 is 15 residues. CDR3 nucleotides: TGTGCCAGCAGCTTGAAGAGCTCTGGGGCCAACGTCCTGACTTTC. This gives the protein CASSLKSSGANVLTF.

This clone was seen only a few times. Its ends do not fully match the called genes, so a read error is possible. The genes are TRBV2 and TRBJ2-1; possible D gene TRBD1, 5 bases. Germline values: CDR1 SNHLY, CDR2 FYNNEI. The CDR3 consists of 12 residues. CDR3 in DNA: TGTGCCAACAGTAGGGGCCCCAATGAGCAGTTCTTC. This gives the protein CANSRGPNEQFF.

The chain joins TRBV6-5 to TRBJ1-1; D is ambiguous. With 5 bases removed from V and 0 bases from J, the gap between germline ends came to 10 bases. The CDR3 extends over 14 amino acids. Per germline, CDR1 MNHEY and CDR2 SVGAGI. The CDR3 region is CASSPQHVNTEAFF. The CDR3 DNA follows: TGTGCCAGCAGTCCACAACACGTGAACACTGAAGCTTTCTTT.

The chain has TRBV30 and TRBJ1-2; D might be TRBD1 (6 bases). Deletions cut 2 bases from V and 6 bases from J, with 10 bases between. Germline V gene lookup returns CDR1 GTSNPN and CDR2 SVGIG (reference sequence). The CDR3 covers 12 residues. CDR3 coding DNA: TGTGCCTGGAGTCCGGACAGAGATGGCTACACCTTC. It specifies CAWSPDRDGYTF.

The chain links TRBV27 to TRBJ1-1; 8 nucleotides align to TRBD1. Germline CDR1 is MNHEY and CDR2 is SMNVEV (reference sequence). With V trimmed by 6 bases and J by 5 bases, 5 bases remained unmatched. The CDR3 extends over 13 amino acids. Here the CDR3 DNA reads TGTGCCAGCAGCCCTACAGGGGGAACTGAAGCTTTCTTT. Encoded protein: CASSPTGGTEAFF.

The chain joins TRBV29-1 to TRBJ2-1, with D tentatively TRBD2 (7 bases). Germline V lookup: CDR1 SQVTM, CDR2 ANQGSEA. The CDR3 runs to 11 residues. V lost 6 bases to trimming and J lost 15 bases, with 18 bases between them. This CDR3 is CSVRGGGDWFF. The DNA of the CDR3 is TGCAGCGTCCGGGGAGGGGGGGATTGGTTCTTC.

V is TRBV2 and J is TRBJ1-5; maybe TRBD1 (6 bases). Germline CDR1 and CDR2: SNHLY and FYNNEI. CDR3 size: 15 residues. V was shortened by 6 bases and J by 2 bases, with 14 bases between the two germline ends. The CDR3 region is CASRYGTTGNQPQHF. In DNA, the CDR3 is TGTGCCAGCAGGTACGGGACAACTGGCAATCAGCCCCAGCATTTT.

This clone was detected only once. The CDR3 DNA reads TGTGCCAGTCTTAGGGGGTCCGGCTATGGCTACACCTTC. Encoded protein: CASLRGSGYGYTF. The J gene is TRBJ1-2, the V gene TRBV2, with a weak D call TRBD1 (6 bases). Germline V CDR1 and CDR2: SNHLY, FYNNEI. CDR3 length: 13 amino acids. V lost 9 bases and J lost 4, with 15 bases in between. Full variable domain (missing parts from reference TRBV2 and TRBJ1-2): EPEVTQTPSHQVTQMGQEVILRCVPISNHLYFYWYRQILGQKVEFLVSFYNNEISEKSEIFDDQFSVERPDGSNFTLKIRSTKLEDSAMYFCASLRGSGYGYTFGSGTRLTVV.

The chain recombines TRBV28 with TRBJ1-1, with D unresolved. The ends were cut back, 8 bases at V and 5 bases at J, with 6 bases in the middle. Per the germline V gene, CDR1 is MDHEN and CDR2 is SYDVKM. The CDR3 spans 10 residues. CDR3 region: CASVETEAFF. CDR3 coding DNA: TGTGCCAGCGTCGAGACTGAAGCTTTCTTT.

This chain uses TRBV12-3 or TRBV12-4 with TRBJ2-2; TRBD2 might be the D (6 bases). V lost 11 bases, J lost 0 bases, and 10 bases lay in between. The CDR3 has 13 residues. In DNA, the CDR3 is TGTGCCGGGGGGTATACGAACACCGGGGAGCTGTTTTTT. This codes for CAGGYTNTGELFF.

The chain couples TRBV7-8 to TRBJ1-4; D is unclear. Germline assignment: CDR1 SGHVS and CDR2 FQNEAQ. Trimming took off 5 bases at V and 7 bases at J, with 8 bases between the two ends. CDR3 length: 12 amino acids. The chain's CDR3 is CASSPVREKLFF. Written as DNA, the CDR3 is TGTGCCAGCAGCCCTGTCCGTGAAAAACTGTTTTTT.

The chain combines TRBV28 with TRBJ2-3, with D perhaps matching TRBD1 (6 bases). Trimming took 5 bases from V and 2 from J, leaving 17 bases between them. There are 16 residues in the CDR3. Germline-derived CDR1 and CDR2 are MDHEN and SYDVKM. The CDR3 region has the DNA TGTGCCAGCAGTCCCCACCCGGGACAAGTCACAGATACGCAGTATTTT. As protein: CASSPHPGQVTDTQYF.

This chain connects TRBV5-1 to TRBJ2-6; 9 bases line up with TRBD1. The germline gives CDR1 SGHRS, CDR2 YFSETQ. V was clipped by 4 bases and J by 0 bases; unmatched bases: 11. CDR3 length: 19 residues. CDR3 loop: CASSVTTGGAGSGANVLTF. The CDR3, as DNA: TGCGCCAGCAGCGTAACAACAGGGGGCGCAGGCTCTGGGGCCAACGTCCTGACTTTC. Using reference TRBV5-1 and TRBJ2-6 for the parts outside the CDR3, the full variable domain is KAGVTQTPRYLIKTRGQQVTLSCSPISGHRSVSWYQQTPGQGLQFLFEYFSETQRNKGNFPGRFSGRQFSNSRSEMNVSTLELGDSALYLCASSVTTGGAGSGANVLTFGAGSRLTVL.

On this clone: Additional DNA sequences in this sample encode the identical CDR3. V is TRBV5-1 and J is TRBJ2-3, with 7 positions matching TRBD1. Germline values: CDR1 SGHRS, CDR2 YFSETQ. V dropped 4 bases and J dropped 2; count of bases not matched to a gene: 4. This CDR3 contains 14 residues. The CDR3 here is CASSLGQSTDTQYF. DNA of the CDR3: TGCGCCAGCAGCCTGGGACAGTCCACAGATACGCAGTATTTT.

The V and J genes are TRBV6-6 and TRBJ2-3; 14 nucleotides agree with TRBD2. The J segment lost 3 bases and the V segment lost 7 bases, leaving 3 bases of the junction unmatched. Germline CDR1 is MNHNY and CDR2 is SVGAGI (reference sequence). This CDR3 has 15 residues. The CDR3 coding sequence is TGTGCCAGCACGGGACTAGCGGGAGTTACAGATACGCAGTATTTT. Protein product: CASTGLAGVTDTQYF.

This clone was seen once. The V and J genes are TRBV28 and TRBJ1-4; the D gene is possibly TRBD1 (6 bases). Germline CDR1 MDHEN, CDR2 SYDVKM. V dropped 2 bases and J dropped 7 bases, with 11 bases sitting between them. The CDR3 extends over 14 amino acids. CDR3 region: CASSLGTMSEKLFF. The CDR3 DNA reads as TGTGCCAGCAGTTTAGGGACAATGAGTGAAAAACTGTTTTTT.

The chain employs TRBV19 and TRBJ2-1; tentatively, D is TRBD2 (6 bases). V was cut by 9 bases and J by 9 bases, with 18 bases left in between. The CDR3 runs 13 residues. The germline V gene encodes CDR1 LNHDA and CDR2 SQIVND (reference sequence). This CDR3 reads CASQFNGGAEQFF. The CDR3, as DNA: TGTGCCAGCCAGTTTAATGGCGGGGCTGAGCAGTTCTTC.

This clone has just one count. J is TRBJ1-3 and V is TRBV12-5, with D perhaps TRBD1 (5 bases). Trimming left V 0 bases short and J 0 bases short, with 27 bases between. Germline V CDR1 and CDR2: LGHNT, FRNRAP. The CDR3 is 22 amino acids. The CDR3 sequence is CASGLVLYPLRSRGSSGNTIYF. CDR3 nucleotide sequence: TGTGCTAGTGGTTTGGTACTTTACCCCCTAAGGAGTAGGGGCAGCTCTGGAAACACCATATATTTT.

The chain links TRBV24-1 to TRBJ2-7; TRBD2 matches at 10 bases. With V trimmed by 2 bases and J by 4 bases, 4 bases remained unmatched. The CDR3 has 15 residues. The germline gives CDR1 KGHDR, CDR2 SFDVKD. This CDR3 reads CATSDCQRGGYEQYV. CDR3 nucleotides: TGTGCCACCAGTGATTGTCAGCGGGGGGGTTACGAGCAGTACGTC.

The chain uses TRBV7-8 and TRBJ2-1; D not resolved. Germline CDR1 SGHVS, CDR2 FQNEAQ. V lost 4 bases and J 6 bases, leaving 10 bases between the germline ends. The CDR3 length is 13 residues. Here the CDR3 reads CASSSPRINEQFF. The CDR3 coding sequence is TGTGCCAGCAGCTCCCCCAGGATCAATGAGCAGTTCTTC. The full variable domain, with the rest looked up from reference TRBV7-8 and TRBJ2-1, is GAGVSQSPRYKVAKRGQDVALRCDPISGHVSLFWYQQALGQGPEFLTYFQNEAQLDKSGLPSDRFFAERPEGSVSTLKIQRTQQEDSAVYLCASSSPRINEQFFGPGTRLTVL.

The rearrangement links TRBV20-1 to TRBJ2-7; D possibly corresponds to TRBD1 (6 bases). The V gene's germline CDR1 is DFQATT and CDR2 SNEGSKA (reference sequence). Trimming removed 3 bases from V and 3 bases from J, with 15 bases in between. The CDR3 consists of 14 residues. As DNA, the CDR3 is TGCAGTGCTAGTATGGCCTCAGGGGTCTACGAGCAGTACTTC. Encoded protein: CSASMASGVYEQYF.